Each of the 24 T cell receptor beta chains below was sequenced from the same sample in a study of molecular identifiers for immune sequencing clone quantification. Via MiXCR, TCRdb re-called the PCR reads, giving one row per CDR3 protein. The sample has 50,000 to 65,000 distinct CDR3 sequences; 20% to 25% are singletons. Sample: naive CD8+ T cells from blood, with Jurkat cell RNA spiked in. As for subset: FACS-sorted CD8+CD4-CCR7+CD45RA+ naive T cells. These TCRs come from a human donor in good health. Some libraries in this study had Jurkat cell RNA spiked in.

On this clonotype: A much larger clone sits a single nucleotide away, making a read error possible. The chain is built from TRBV5-3 and TRBJ2-3; D not resolved. TRBV5-3 counts as an open reading frame of uncertain function. The length of the CDR3 is 15 residues. The CDR3 protein is CASSLFFLPEDTQYF. For the CDR3, the DNA is TGTGCCAGCAGCTTGTTTTTCCTCCCCGAGGATACGCAGTATTTT.

This clonotype was seen a single time. The V gene is TRBV5-3, the J gene TRBJ1-3; a possible D gene is TRBD1 (6 bases). TRBV5-3 is sorted into the ORF group, with uncertain function. The CDR3 totals 15 residues. Trimming cost V 8 bases and J 4 bases, with 19 bases left between them. The CDR3 DNA reads as TGTGCCAGCAGCCTTCGGGGGGCGCGAGGAAACACCATATATTTT. As protein: CASSLRGARGNTIYF.

Many counts were recorded for this clonotype. The chain is built from TRBV14 and TRBJ1-4, with D uncertain. CDR1 is SGHDN, CDR2 FVKESK, per germline. V lost 3 bases and J 8 bases, leaving 19 bases between the germline ends. The CDR3 length is 16 residues. For the CDR3, the DNA is TGTGCCAGCAGCCACACCCAGGCGACACGACGGGAAAAACTGTTTTTT. This translates into CASSHTQATRREKLFF.

Details on this clonotype: A much larger clone differs from this one at a single base, so this may be a read error. The chain combines TRBV5-3 with TRBJ2-3; 9 positions agree with TRBD2. TRBV5-3 is placed among ORFs of uncertain function. The CDR3 contains 16 residues. The CDR3 region has the DNA TGTGCCAGCAGCTTGATCCCTAGCGGGGCGCTAGATACGCAGTATTTT. It specifies CASSLIPSGALDTQYF.

This clonotype was observed at least ten times. The chain combines TRBV7-2 with TRBJ2-3; possibly TRBD2 for D (6 bases). Germline V gene data show CDR1 as SGHTA and CDR2 as FQGNSA. The CDR3 loop spans 15 amino acids. V lost 3 bases to trimming and J lost 3 bases, with 13 bases between them. Here the CDR3 reads CASSFWGGVTDTQYF. Here the CDR3 DNA reads TGTGCCAGCAGCTTTTGGGGCGGGGTGACAGATACGCAGTATTTT.

This clonotype was recorded at least ten times. V and J are TRBV4-1 and TRBJ1-1; 11 nucleotides agree with TRBD1. Germline CDR1 and CDR2: MGHRA and YSYEKL. The CDR3 sequence is 18 residues long. Trimming removed 1 base from V and 1 base from J; junction bases left unmatched: 8. The CDR3 DNA reads TGCGCCAGCAGCCAAGTTCTGGGACAGGGGGTTAGGAACACTGAAGCTTTCTTT. Protein product: CASSQVLGQGVRNTEAFF.

This clonotype was seen a handful of times. Given a much more abundant clone one base away, this may be a read error. V gene TRBV11-2 combines with J gene TRBJ2-3, with a weak D call TRBD1 (5 bases). The germline V gene encodes CDR1 SGHAT and CDR2 FQNNGV. This CDR3 has 15 residues. In DNA form, the CDR3 reads TGTGCCAGCAGCTTAATCCAGGGCGCTGAAGATACGCAGTGTTTT. It specifies CASSLIQGAEDTQCF.

This clonotype came up many times. This chain connects TRBV29-1 to TRBJ1-3; TRBD1 might be the D (6 bases). The CDR3 extends over 14 amino acids. Germline CDR1 reads SQVTM; CDR2 reads ANQGSEA. Trimming left V 5 bases short and J 0 bases short, with 11 bases between. The CDR3 reads CSVRTDSSGNTIYF. DNA of the CDR3: TGCAGCGTTCGAACGGACAGCTCTGGAAACACCATATATTTT.

About this clonotype: Germline is not matched at one junction end, which may reflect a read error. The chain couples TRBV7-2 to TRBJ2-1; TRBD2 matches at 8 bases. The CDR3 runs to 16 residues. Germline V CDR1 and CDR2: SGHTA, FQGNSA. In DNA, the CDR3 is TGTGCCAGCAGCTTAGCGCGGGGGGCCTTGCTCAATGTGCAGTTCTTC. Protein sequence: CASSLARGALLNVQFF.

This clonotype showed up many times. The chain combines TRBV5-1 with TRBJ1-1; D is perhaps TRBD1 (6 bases). This CDR3 is built from 16 residues. V was pared by 3 bases and J by 3 bases, with 18 bases between. CDR1 SGHRS and CDR2 YFSETQ come from the germline V gene. The CDR3 DNA is TGCGCCAGCAGCTCCCTCGCGGGGGGGCTTGACACTGAAGCTTTCTTT. Amino acids: CASSSLAGGLDTEAFF.

In its sample, this clonotype was seen a few times. This chain connects TRBV11-3 to TRBJ2-3; 9 bases line up with TRBD1. CDR3 size: 14 residues. The trim removed 5 bases at V and 5 bases at J, leaving 5 bases unmatched. Germline V lookup: CDR1 SGHNT, CDR2 YENEEA. CDR3 DNA sequence: TGTGCCAGCAGCGCGAGGGACAGGGAAGATACGCAGTATTTT. Translating gives CASSARDREDTQYF. Variable domain in full (rest from reference TRBV11-3 and TRBJ2-3): EAGVVQSPRYKIIEKKQPVAFWCNPISGHNTLYWYLQNLGQGPELLIRYENEEAVDDSQLPKDRFSAERLKGVDSTLKIQPAELGDSAVYLCASSARDREDTQYFGPGTRLTVL.

This clonotype was seen many times. The gene calls are TRBV4-1 and TRBJ2-7; 12 nucleotides match TRBD2. This CDR3 region has 15 residues. The V gene end was trimmed by 5 bases and the J gene end by 6 bases; junction bases not matched to a gene: 8. Germline values: CDR1 MGHRA, CDR2 YSYEKL. CDR3 region: CASSSLAGGPIEQYF. DNA of the CDR3: TGCGCCAGCAGCTCACTAGCGGGGGGACCGATCGAGCAGTACTTC.

This clonotype was counted only a few times. The chain recombines TRBV4-3 with TRBJ1-5; D is ambiguous. With 0 bases removed from V and 3 bases from J, the gap between germline ends came to 15 bases. Germline CDR1 reads LGHNA; CDR2 reads YSLEER. The CDR3 has 17 amino acids. CDR3 sequence reads: CASSQDRNWMSNQPQHF. The CDR3 nucleotides are TGCGCCAGCAGCCAAGATCGAAATTGGATGTCCAATCAGCCCCAGCATTTT.

Regarding this clonotype: A single base separates this from a much larger clone, so it may be a read error. This rearrangement joins TRBV3-1 to TRBJ2-3, with 9 bases identical to TRBD1. The CDR3 runs 14 residues. Germline assignment: CDR1 LGHDT and CDR2 YNNKEL (reference sequence). The CDR3 DNA follows: TGTGCCAGCAGCCCGACAGGGGGATGGGATACGCGGTATTTT. Protein product: CASSPTGGWDTRYF.

This clonotype was seen many times. The chain employs TRBV6-2 or TRBV6-3 and TRBJ2-2; the match to TRBD2 covers 8 bases. Germline loops: CDR1 MNHEY, CDR2 SVGEGT. The CDR3 runs 15 residues. J was trimmed by 0 bases and V by 4 bases; bases with no gene match: 1. CDR3 coding DNA: TGTGCCAGCAGTTCTAGCGGGTCGAACACCGGGGAGCTGTTTTTT. Its protein product is CASSSSGSNTGELFF.

Many counts were recorded for this clonotype. The genes are TRBV7-8 and TRBJ2-3; 10 positions agree with TRBD2. Losses at the gene ends were 1 base for V and 3 bases for J; bases not matched to a gene: 4. Germline V gene sequence: CDR1 SGHVS, CDR2 FQNEAQ. The CDR3 sequence is 16 residues long. The CDR3 nucleotides are TGTGCCAGCAGCTTAGTGGCTAGCGGGGGAACAGATACGCAGTATTTT. It specifies CASSLVASGGTDTQYF.

Concerning this clonotype itself: Germline and junction disagree at one end, which may indicate a read error. The chain uses TRBV11-3 and TRBJ2-1, with 10 bases identical to TRBD2. Germline CDR1 SGHNT, CDR2 YENEEA. The CDR3 loop spans 16 amino acids. CDR3 loop: CVSSLDPAGGYNEQFF. CDR3 in DNA: TGTGTCAGCAGCTTAGATCCAGCGGGGGGGTACAATGAGCAGTTCTTC.

This clonotype appeared a few times. J is TRBJ2-7 and V is TRBV7-9; TRBD1 matches 9 bases. The CDR3 runs 17 residues. V shed 1 base and J 5 bases; nucleotides not matched to a gene: 12. Germline values: CDR1 SEHNR, CDR2 FQNEAQ (reference sequence). The CDR3 loop reads CASSLGIQGALFDEQYF. The DNA of the CDR3 is TGTGCCAGCAGCTTAGGGATACAGGGGGCGCTTTTTGACGAGCAGTACTTC.

Details on this clonotype: A much larger clone lies one base from this, so it may be a read error. The chain recombines TRBV20-1 with TRBJ1-1, with D possibly TRBD1 on 5 matching bases. Germline V CDR1 and CDR2: DFQATT, SNEGSKA (reference sequence). This CDR3 is built from 13 residues. V was trimmed by 0 bases and J by 4 bases, leaving 9 bases between them. The CDR3 region has the DNA TGCAGTGCTAGAGACAGGGCGATCACTGAAGCTTTCTTT. This sequence encodes CSARDRAITEAFF.

On this clonotype: This may arise from a read error, as a much more abundant clone is one base away. The rearrangement uses TRBV12-3 or TRBV12-4 and TRBJ1-2; D possibly corresponds to TRBD1 (5 bases). The length of the CDR3 is 16 residues. The ends were cut back, 3 bases at V and 0 bases at J, with 14 bases in the middle. CDR3 sequence reads: CASSLSTGAPNYGYTF. In DNA form, the CDR3 reads TGTGCCAGCAGTTTGTCAACAGGTGCCCCTAACTATGGCTACACCTTC.

This clonotype showed up many times. This chain connects TRBV5-1 to TRBJ2-3; a possible D gene is TRBD1 (6 bases). This CDR3 has 14 amino acids. Between the trimmed V and J ends, which lost 4 bases and 4 bases, there was a span of 13 bases. The V gene's germline CDR1 is SGHRS and CDR2 YFSETQ. CDR3 sequence: CASSPAEGADTQYF. For the CDR3, the DNA is TGCGCCAGCAGCCCAGCCGAGGGGGCAGATACGCAGTATTTT.

This clonotype came up many times. The chain combines TRBV2 with TRBJ1-1; no clear D. V gave up 7 bases and J gave up 4 bases, with 16 bases separating them. This CDR3 is built from 14 residues. Germline CDR1 SNHLY, CDR2 FYNNEI. The DNA of the CDR3 is TGTGCCAGCAAGCCCGGTTCGTCGAGCACTGAAGCTTTCTTT. Translated: CASKPGSSSTEAFF.

This clonotype was observed a handful of times. V and J are TRBV6-2 or TRBV6-3 and TRBJ2-7; TRBD1 matches at 7 bases. Germline values: CDR1 MNHEY, CDR2 SVGEGT. The J segment lost 0 bases and the V segment lost 0 bases, leaving 17 bases of the junction unmatched. The CDR3 loop spans 20 amino acids. The chain's CDR3 is CASSYSKSPGQSFSSYEQYF. The CDR3 region has the DNA TGTGCCAGCAGTTACTCGAAGTCCCCGGGACAGTCCTTCTCCTCCTACGAGCAGTACTTC.

This clonotype was counted many times. This rearrangement joins TRBV19 to TRBJ1-5, with a weak D call TRBD1 (5 bases). V lost 4 bases and J lost 7, with 20 bases in between. The germline CDR1 and CDR2 sequences are LNHDA and SQIVND (reference sequence). CDR3 length: 16 residues. The CDR3 spells CASSTQTTVLPQPQHF. Here the CDR3 DNA reads TGTGCCAGTAGTACACAAACGACAGTCCTCCCACAGCCCCAGCATTTT.